Included here is one TCR beta chain sequence, with context. TCRdb's table, derived via immunoSEQ multiplex PCR, lists solely in-frame clones and lacks some. The sample records 200,000 to 250,000 clones, about 90% being singletons. These data come from a study of blood T cell repertoires in COVID-19. About the research overall: Whether acute or convalescent, the COVID-19 samples came from the United States, Italy and Spain.

This CDR3 contains 15 residues. V lost 0 bases and J 6 bases, leaving 13 bases between the germline ends. CDR1 and CDR2 from the germline V gene are WNHNN and SYGVQD (reference sequence). Sequenced sample: peripheral blood. This chain joins TRBV10-1 and TRBJ2-3; D is perhaps TRBD1 (5 bases). The source is a man aged 55 to 70 with COVID-19, enrolled during active disease. Written as DNA, the CDR3 is TGCGCCAGCAGTGAGTCGATCGCCTCAGGGGATACGCAGTATTTT. It yields the protein CASSESIASGDTQYF.